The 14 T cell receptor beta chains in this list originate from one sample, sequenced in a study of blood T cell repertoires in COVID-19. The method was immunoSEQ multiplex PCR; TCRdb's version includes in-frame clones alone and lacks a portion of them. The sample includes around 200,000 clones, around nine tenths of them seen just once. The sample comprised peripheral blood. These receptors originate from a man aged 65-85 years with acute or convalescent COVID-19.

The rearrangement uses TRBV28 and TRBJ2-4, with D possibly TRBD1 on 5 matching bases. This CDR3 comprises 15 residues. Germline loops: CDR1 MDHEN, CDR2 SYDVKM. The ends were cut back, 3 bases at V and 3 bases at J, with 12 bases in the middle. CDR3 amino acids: CASSFVLGDKNIQYF. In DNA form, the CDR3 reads TGTGCCAGCAGTTTTGTTTTAGGGGACAAAAACATTCAGTACTTC.

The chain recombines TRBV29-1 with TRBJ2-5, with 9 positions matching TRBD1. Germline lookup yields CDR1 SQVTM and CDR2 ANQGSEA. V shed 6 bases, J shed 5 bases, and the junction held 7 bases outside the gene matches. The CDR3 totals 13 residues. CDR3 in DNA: TGCAGCGTACAAACAGGGGGCAGGGAGACCCAGTACTTC. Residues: CSVQTGGRETQYF. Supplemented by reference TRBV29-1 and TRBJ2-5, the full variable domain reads SAVISQKPSRDICQRGTSLTIQCQVDSQVTMMFWYRQQPGQSLTLIATANQGSEATYESGFVIDKFPISRPNLTFSTLTVSNMSPEDSSIYLCSVQTGGRETQYFGPGTRLLVL.

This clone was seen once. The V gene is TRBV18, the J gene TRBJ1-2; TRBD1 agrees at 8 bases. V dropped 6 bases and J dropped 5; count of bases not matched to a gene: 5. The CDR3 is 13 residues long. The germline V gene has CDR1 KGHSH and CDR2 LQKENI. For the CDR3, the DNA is TGTGCCAGCTCGCTGGACAGGGTATATGGCTACACCTTC. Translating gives CASSLDRVYGYTF.

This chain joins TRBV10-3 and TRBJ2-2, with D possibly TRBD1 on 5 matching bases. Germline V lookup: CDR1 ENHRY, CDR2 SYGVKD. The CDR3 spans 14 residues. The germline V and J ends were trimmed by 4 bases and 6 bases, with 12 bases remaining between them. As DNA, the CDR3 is TGTGCCATCAGTGGTACCCAGGGATCCGGGGAGCTGTTTTTT. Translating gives CAISGTQGSGELFF.

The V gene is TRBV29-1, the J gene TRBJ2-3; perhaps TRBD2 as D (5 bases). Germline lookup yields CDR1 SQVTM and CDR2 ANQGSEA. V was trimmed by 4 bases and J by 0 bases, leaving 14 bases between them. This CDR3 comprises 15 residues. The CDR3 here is CSVAGGEVSTDTQYF. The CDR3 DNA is TGCAGCGTTGCCGGAGGCGAGGTCAGCACAGATACGCAGTATTTT.

CDR3 sequence reads: CASSAGKETQYF. The CDR3 nucleotides are TGCGCCAGCAGTGCAGGGAAAGAGACCCAGTACTTC. The gene calls are TRBV10-2 and TRBJ2-5; D is perhaps TRBD1 (5 bases). CDR3 length: 12 amino acids. Germline lookup yields CDR1 WSHSY and CDR2 SAAADI. Trimming cost V 4 bases and J 3 bases, with 6 bases left between them.

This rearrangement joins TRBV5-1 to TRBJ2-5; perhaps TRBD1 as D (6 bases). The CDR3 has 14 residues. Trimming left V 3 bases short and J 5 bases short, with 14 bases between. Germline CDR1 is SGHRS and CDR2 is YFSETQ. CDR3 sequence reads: CASSSGQLTETQYF. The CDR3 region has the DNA TGCGCCAGCAGCTCCGGACAGCTCACGGAGACCCAGTACTTC.

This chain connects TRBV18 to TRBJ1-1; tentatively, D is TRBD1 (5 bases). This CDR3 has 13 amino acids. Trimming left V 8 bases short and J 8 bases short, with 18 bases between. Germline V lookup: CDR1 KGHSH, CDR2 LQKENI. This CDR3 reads CASGTIEKTEAFF. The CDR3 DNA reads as TGTGCCAGCGGGACTATAGAGAAGACCGAAGCTTTCTTT.

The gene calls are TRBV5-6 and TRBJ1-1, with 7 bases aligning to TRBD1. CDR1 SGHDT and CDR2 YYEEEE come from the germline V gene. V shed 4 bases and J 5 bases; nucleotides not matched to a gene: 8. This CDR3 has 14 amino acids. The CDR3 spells CASSRRDSPTEAFF. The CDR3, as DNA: TGTGCCAGCAGCAGGCGGGACAGCCCTACTGAAGCTTTCTTT.

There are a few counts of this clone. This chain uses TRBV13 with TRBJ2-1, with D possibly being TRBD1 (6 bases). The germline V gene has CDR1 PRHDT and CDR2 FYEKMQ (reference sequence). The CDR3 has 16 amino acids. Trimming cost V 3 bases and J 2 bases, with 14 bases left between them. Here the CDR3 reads CASSLGPGTPYNEQFF. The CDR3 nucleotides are TGTGCCAGCAGCTTGGGCCCCGGGACACCCTACAATGAGCAGTTCTTC.

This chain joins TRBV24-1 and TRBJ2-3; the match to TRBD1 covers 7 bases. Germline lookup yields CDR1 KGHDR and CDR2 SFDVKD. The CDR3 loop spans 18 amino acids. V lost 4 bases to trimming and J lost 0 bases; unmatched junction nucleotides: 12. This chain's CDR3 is CATSELRDRFSSTDTQYF. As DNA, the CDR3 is TGTGCCACCAGTGAACTCCGGGACAGATTTTCTAGCACAGATACGCAGTATTTT.

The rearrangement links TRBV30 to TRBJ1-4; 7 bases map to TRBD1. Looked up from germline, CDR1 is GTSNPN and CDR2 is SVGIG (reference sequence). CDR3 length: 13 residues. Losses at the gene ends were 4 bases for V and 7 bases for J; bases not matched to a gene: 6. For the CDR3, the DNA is TGTGCCTGGACTGACGGGACAGCTGAAAAACTGTTTTTT. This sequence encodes CAWTDGTAEKLFF.

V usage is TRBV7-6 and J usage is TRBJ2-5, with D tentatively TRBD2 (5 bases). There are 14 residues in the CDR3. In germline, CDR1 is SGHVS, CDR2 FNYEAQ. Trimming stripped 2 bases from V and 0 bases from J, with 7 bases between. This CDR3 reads CASSLRGYQETQYF. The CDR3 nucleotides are TGTGCCAGCAGCTTACGAGGGTACCAAGAGACCCAGTACTTC. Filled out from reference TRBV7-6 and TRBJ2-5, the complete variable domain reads GAGVSQSPRYKVTKRGQDVALRCDPISGHVSLYWYRQALGQGPEFLTYFNYEAQQDKSGLPNDRFSAERPEGSISTLTIQRTEQRDSAMYRCASSLRGYQETQYFGPGTRLLVL.

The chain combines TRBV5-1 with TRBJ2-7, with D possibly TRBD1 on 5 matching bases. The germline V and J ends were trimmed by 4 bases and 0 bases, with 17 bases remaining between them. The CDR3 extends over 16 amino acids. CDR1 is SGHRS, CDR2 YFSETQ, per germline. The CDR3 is CASSRIQDSASYEQYF. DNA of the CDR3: TGCGCCAGCAGCCGGATCCAAGACAGTGCCTCCTACGAGCAGTACTTC. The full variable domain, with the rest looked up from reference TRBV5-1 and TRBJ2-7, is KAGVTQTPRYLIKTRGQQVTLSCSPISGHRSVSWYQQTPGQGLQFLFEYFSETQRNKGNFPGRFSGRQFSNSRSEMNVSTLELGDSALYLCASSRIQDSASYEQYFGPGTRLTVT.